This TCR beta chain was documented in a study of blood T cell repertoires in COVID-19. Libraries were prepared by immunoSEQ multiplex PCR; TCRdb keeps only in-frame clonotypes and omits some of them. The profile shows 250,000 to 300,000 clones, over 85% of them singletons. CDR3 length: 15 amino acids. Germline trimming cut 5 bases from V and 2 bases from J; bases unmatched to any gene: 5. Germline V lookup: CDR1 SEHNR, CDR2 FQNEAQ (reference sequence). The chain employs TRBV7-9 and TRBJ2-3; 9 bases are shared with TRBD1. This clonotype was obtained from a woman aged 45-60 years who had been exposed to COVID-19. Sequencing was carried out using PBMCs or T cells enriched from blood (not recorded which). The CDR3 spells CASSRTGGPTDTQYF. The CDR3 DNA follows: TGTGCCAGCAGCCGAACAGGGGGCCCCACAGATACGCAGTATTTT. The full variable domain, with the rest looked up from reference TRBV7-9 and TRBJ2-3, is DTGVSQNPRHKITKRGQNVTFRCDPISEHNRLYWYRQTLGQGPEFLTYFQNEAQLEKSRLLSDRFSAERPKGSFSTLEIQRTEQGDSAMYLCASSRTGGPTDTQYFGPGTRLTVL.